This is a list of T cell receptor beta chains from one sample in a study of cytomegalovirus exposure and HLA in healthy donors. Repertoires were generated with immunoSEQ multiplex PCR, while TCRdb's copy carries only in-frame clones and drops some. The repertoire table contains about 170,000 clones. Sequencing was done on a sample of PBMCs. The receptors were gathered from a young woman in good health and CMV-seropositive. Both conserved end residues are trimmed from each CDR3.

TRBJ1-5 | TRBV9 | ASSATDSNQPQH
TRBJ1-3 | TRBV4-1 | ASSLSVPGTEFSGNTIY
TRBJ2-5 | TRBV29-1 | SVDSGAGGETQY
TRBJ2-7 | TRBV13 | ASRSTGLYEQY
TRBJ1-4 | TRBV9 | ASSADGGHEKLF
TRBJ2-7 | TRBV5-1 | ASSPKVGVGSYEQY
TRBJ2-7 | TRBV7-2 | ASSLTSGSTSYEQY
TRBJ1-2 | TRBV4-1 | ASSQEDGGRASGYT
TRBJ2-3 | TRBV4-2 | ASSQETSGSGTDTQY
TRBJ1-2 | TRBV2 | ASSGTATNYGYT
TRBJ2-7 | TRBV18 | ASSSTGGGFYEQY
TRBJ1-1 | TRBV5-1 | ASSLAPVGASNTEAF
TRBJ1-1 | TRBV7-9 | ASRLDLDREEAF
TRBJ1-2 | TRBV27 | ASKRDSLGIYGYT
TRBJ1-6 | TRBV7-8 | ASSSGQGGSPLH
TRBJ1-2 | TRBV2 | ASSEAQGYGYT
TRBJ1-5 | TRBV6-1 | ASRRDSDSNQPQH
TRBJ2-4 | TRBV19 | ASSHPGQGVTKNIQY
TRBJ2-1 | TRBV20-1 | SARDGTRGF
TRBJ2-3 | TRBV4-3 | ASSHTSGGGDTQY
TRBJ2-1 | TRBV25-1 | ASSEMGRYNEQF
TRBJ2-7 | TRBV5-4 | ASSIQGTYEQY
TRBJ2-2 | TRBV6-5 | ASSPMTGRTGELF
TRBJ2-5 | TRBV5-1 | ASSLGGVWGLAEFQETQY
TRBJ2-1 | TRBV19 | ASSMPTTPHYNEQF
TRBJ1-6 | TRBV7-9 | ASSERTGVNSPLH
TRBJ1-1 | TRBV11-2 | ASTMDRSSLEAF